The 25 T cell receptor beta chains below all came from one sample that was sequenced in a study of T-cell reconstitution after alpha-beta-depleted transplantation in children. Preparation of the TCRbeta library was carried out with unique molecular identifiers. TCRdb used MiXCR to reprocess the PCR reads, holding one entry per CDR3 protein. The table lists some 340,000 distinct CDR3 sequences, 10% of them singletons. This specimen consisted of PBMCs from the stem cell graft donor, obtained from the stem cell graft. The receptors were sampled from a human donor who donated a stem cell graft to a child with acute lymphoblastic leukemia.

The rearrangement links TRBV4-3 to TRBJ2-7, with 10 bases identical to TRBD1. CDR3 size: 18 residues. Losses at the gene ends were 2 bases for V and 7 bases for J; bases not matched to a gene: 17. Germline assignment: CDR1 LGHNA and CDR2 YSLEER. The CDR3 coding sequence is TGCGCCAGCAGCCAACCCCCCAGTCCGAGACAGGGGGCGGGGGAGCAGTACTTC. It is translated as CASSQPPSPRQGAGEQYF.

This clonotype has just a few counts. The chain carries TRBV7-8 and TRBJ2-1; TRBD2 matches 13 bases. The trim removed 4 bases at V and 2 bases at J, leaving 11 bases unmatched. The CDR3 has 19 amino acids. Germline V gene sequence: CDR1 SGHVS, CDR2 FQNEAQ. The CDR3 region has the DNA TGTGCCAGCAGCTCAACCCCAGGACTAGCGGGAGTTCCCTACAATGAGCAGTTCTTC. Protein: CASSSTPGLAGVPYNEQFF. The full variable domain, completed using reference TRBV7-8 and TRBJ2-1, is GAGVSQSPRYKVAKRGQDVALRCDPISGHVSLFWYQQALGQGPEFLTYFQNEAQLDKSGLPSDRFFAERPEGSVSTLKIQRTQQEDSAVYLCASSSTPGLAGVPYNEQFFGPGTRLTVL.

The chain uses TRBV6-6 and TRBJ2-7; no clear D. The CDR3 has 13 residues. Germline CDR1 is MNHNY and CDR2 is SVGAGI (reference sequence). V was pared by 4 bases and J by 3 bases, with 10 bases between. CDR3 amino acids: CASSWSRLYEQYF. The CDR3 bases are TGTGCCAGCAGTTGGAGCAGACTCTACGAGCAGTACTTC.

The rearrangement links TRBV3-1 to TRBJ1-1, with D perhaps matching TRBD1 (5 bases). The CDR3 covers 13 residues. The V gene's germline CDR1 is LGHDT and CDR2 YNNKEL (reference sequence). With 4 bases removed from V and 10 bases from J, the gap between germline ends came to 16 bases. The CDR3 region is CASSPPHSGGAFF. The CDR3 DNA is TGTGCCAGCAGCCCTCCCCACAGCGGGGGAGCTTTCTTT. Based on the CDR3 plus reference TRBV3-1 and TRBJ1-1, the full variable domain is DTAVSQTPKYLVTQMGNDKSIKCEQNLGHDTMYWYKQDSKKFLKIMFSYNNKELIINETVPNRFSPKSPDKAHLNLHINSLELGDSAVYFCASSPPHSGGAFFGQGTRLTVV.

This clonotype was seen at least ten times. The V and J genes are TRBV20-1 and TRBJ2-3; possibly TRBD2 for D (5 bases). The CDR3 has 14 residues. Germline values: CDR1 DFQATT, CDR2 SNEGSKA (reference sequence). Trimming pared 1 base from V and 2 bases from J, leaving 10 bases between. The CDR3 DNA is TGCAGTGCTAGAGTCCTAGCCGACACAGATACGCAGTATTTT. Its translation: CSARVLADTDTQYF.

The rearrangement links TRBV12-3 or TRBV12-4 to TRBJ2-2; TRBD1 matches 7 bases. The CDR3 length is 17 residues. The trim removed 6 bases at V and 0 bases at J, leaving 10 bases unmatched. The CDR3 bases are TGTGCCAGCAGAGGGACAGTAAAACCGGCGAACACCGGGGAGCTGTTTTTT. Residues: CASRGTVKPANTGELFF.

There are many counts of this clonotype. The chain uses TRBV4-3 and TRBJ2-7; D is tentatively TRBD1 or TRBD2 (5 bases each). CDR1 and CDR2 (germline): LGHNA, YSLEER. The V end was cut by 4 bases, the J end by 0 bases, with 13 bases between. The CDR3 sequence is 15 residues long. The CDR3 nucleotides read TGCGCCAGCAGCCCGGGGACGGGGAGCTCCTACGAGCAGTACTTC. This encodes CASSPGTGSSYEQYF.

This clonotype was seen a handful of times. This chain joins TRBV6-5 and TRBJ1-2; no clear D gene. The CDR3 extends over 13 amino acids. Trimming took off 4 bases at V and 4 bases at J, with 10 bases between the two ends. Germline-derived CDR1 and CDR2 are MNHEY and SVGAGI. CDR3 protein: CASSSLDGYGYTF. CDR3 coding DNA: TGTGCCAGCAGTTCCCTAGACGGCTATGGCTACACCTTC.

This clonotype has more than one count but fewer than ten. This chain uses TRBV12-3 or TRBV12-4 with TRBJ1-2; maybe TRBD1 (5 bases). The CDR3 is made up of 13 amino acids. Trimming shortened V by 6 bases and J by 2 bases, and 10 bases separated the two germline ends. The CDR3 sequence is CASSRQINYGYTF. The DNA of the CDR3 is TGTGCCAGCAGCCGACAGATAAACTATGGCTACACCTTC.

This clonotype was recorded at least ten times. This sequence joins TRBV7-8 and TRBJ1-5; D remains unclear. The length of the CDR3 is 12 residues. CDR1 SGHVS and CDR2 FQNEAQ come from the germline V gene. Trimming pared 6 bases from V and 2 bases from J, leaving 5 bases between. For the CDR3, the DNA is TGTGCCAGCAGGTCGGGCAATCAGCCCCAGCATTTT. Protein product: CASRSGNQPQHF.

This clonotype has only a few counts. CDR3 region: CASSFVLAGVNEQFF. The DNA for the CDR3 is TGTGCCAGCAGCTTTGTACTAGCGGGAGTCAATGAGCAGTTCTTC. The chain links TRBV5-4 to TRBJ2-1, with 11 bases fitting TRBD2. Trimming cost V 2 bases and J 6 bases; bases outside gene matches: 4. CDR1 and CDR2 (germline): SGHNT, YYREEE (reference sequence). CDR3 length: 15 residues.

This clonotype was detected only a few times. At one end the junction does not follow the germline gene, possibly because of a read error. The CDR3: CASSPNRLAGGNEQFF. The CDR3 region has the DNA TGTGCTAGCAGCCCTAATCGGCTAGCGGGGGGAAATGAGCAGTTCTTC. The chain uses TRBV7-7 and TRBJ2-1, with TRBD2 identical over 11 bases. CDR1 is SSHAT and CDR2 is FNYEAQ in the germline V gene (reference sequence). The CDR3 sequence is 16 residues long. The full variable domain, with the rest looked up from reference TRBV7-7 and TRBJ2-1, is GAGVSQSPRYKVTKRGQDVTLRCDPISSHATLYWYQQALGQGPEFLTYFNYEAQPDKSGLPSDRFSAERPEGSISTLTIQRTEQRDSAMYRCASSPNRLAGGNEQFFGPGTRLTVL.

This clonotype appeared a few times. This chain joins TRBV10-3 and TRBJ2-7, with 12 bases identical to TRBD2. The CDR3 runs 15 residues. Germline V lookup: CDR1 ENHRY, CDR2 SYGVKD. Trimming removed 3 bases from V and 6 bases from J; junction bases left unmatched: 6. CDR3 sequence (DNA): TGTGCCATCAGTGAAGTGACTAGCGGGGGAGGCGAGCAGTACTTC. Encoded protein: CAISEVTSGGGEQYF.

This clonotype was counted only a few times. The V and J genes are TRBV20-1 and TRBJ2-7; 9 bases match TRBD1. The trim removed 0 bases at V and 3 bases at J, leaving 3 bases unmatched. The CDR3 runs 14 residues. Germline V gives CDR1 DFQATT, CDR2 SNEGSKA (reference sequence). The CDR3 loop is CSARDPGQGYEQYF. DNA of the CDR3: TGCAGTGCTAGAGATCCGGGACAGGGCTACGAGCAGTACTTC.

V is TRBV27 and J is TRBJ1-2; 7 nucleotides match TRBD1. J was trimmed by 7 bases and V by 6 bases; bases with no gene match: 8. The germline gives CDR1 MNHEY, CDR2 SMNVEV (reference sequence). The CDR3 has 13 residues. DNA for the CDR3: TGTGCCAGCAGCGACAGGGCTGCACGTGGCTACACCTTC. Translation gives CASSDRAARGYTF.

The V and J genes are TRBV5-1 and TRBJ2-6; D remains unclear. V dropped 2 bases and J dropped 0 bases, with 9 bases sitting between them. This CDR3 is 16 amino acids long. CDR1 is SGHRS and CDR2 is YFSETQ in the germline V gene. The CDR3 region is CASSFAHDSGANVLTF. The CDR3 DNA sequence: TGCGCCAGCAGCTTCGCCCACGACTCTGGGGCCAACGTCCTGACTTTC.

This clonotype showed up many times. The gene calls are TRBV5-1 and TRBJ1-2; D remains ambiguous. This CDR3 comprises 13 residues. Trimming removed 0 bases at V and 3 bases at J, with 6 bases between. Germline assignment: CDR1 SGHRS and CDR2 YFSETQ. The CDR3: CASSLDSYYGYTF. CDR3 DNA: TGCGCCAGCAGCTTGGACAGCTACTATGGCTACACCTTC.

This clonotype was detected many times. The CDR3 sequence is CASSLGTGNTEAFF. The CDR3 DNA sequence: TGTGCCAGCAGCTTAGGGACAGGGAACACTGAAGCTTTCTTT. The chain combines TRBV5-6 with TRBJ1-1; 8 bases fit TRBD1. Germline V lookup: CDR1 SGHDT, CDR2 YYEEEE. The CDR3 has 14 amino acids. V gave up 2 bases and J gave up 1 base; unmatched junction bases: 1. Drawing the rest from reference TRBV5-6 and TRBJ1-1, the complete variable domain is DAGVTQSPTHLIKTRGQQVTLRCSPKSGHDTVSWYQQALGQGPQFIFQYYEEEERQRGNFPDRFSGHQFPNYSSELNVNALLLGDSALYLCASSLGTGNTEAFFGQGTRLTVV.

The rearrangement uses TRBV19 and TRBJ2-1; TRBD1 matches 7 bases. This CDR3 comprises 13 residues. Looked up from germline, CDR1 is LNHDA and CDR2 is SQIVND (reference sequence). Germline trimming cut 4 bases from V and 4 bases from J; bases unmatched to any gene: 1. The CDR3 sequence: CASSKGAYNEQFF. The CDR3 DNA reads TGTGCCAGTAGTAAGGGGGCTTACAATGAGCAGTTCTTC.

CDR3 sequence (DNA): TGTGCCACCAGCAGGGGTGTATCTTCCAGCGGGAGTTGCAATGAGCAGTTCTTC. Protein product: CATSRGVSSSGSCNEQFF. This chain links TRBV15 with TRBJ2-1, with 8 bases identical to TRBD2. J gave up 6 bases and V 3 bases, and 16 bases lay outside the gene matches. The CDR3 consists of 18 residues. Germline V gene sequence: CDR1 LNHNV, CDR2 YYDKDF (reference sequence).

This clonotype was observed a few times. The chain links TRBV7-2 to TRBJ2-7, with unresolved D. V was trimmed by 0 bases and J by 7 bases, leaving 7 bases between them. Germline V lookup: CDR1 SGHTA, CDR2 FQGNSA. This CDR3 comprises 12 residues. CDR3 amino acids: CASSLATFEQYF. The CDR3 DNA sequence: TGTGCCAGCAGCTTAGCCACCTTTGAGCAGTACTTC. The whole variable domain, remainder taken from reference TRBV7-2 and TRBJ2-7, is GAGVSQSPSNKVTEKGKDVELRCDPISGHTALYWYRQSLGQGLEFLIYFQGNSAPDKSGLPSDRFSAERTGGSVSTLTIQRTQQEDSAVYLCASSLATFEQYFGPGTRLTVT.

In this sample, this clonotype turned up many times. The chain has TRBV7-9 and TRBJ2-3; possible D gene TRBD2, 6 bases. Trimming cost V 4 bases and J 5 bases, with 22 bases left between them. This CDR3 comprises 17 residues. Germline CDR1 reads SEHNR; CDR2 reads FQNEAQ (reference sequence). In DNA, the CDR3 is TGTGCCAGCAGCTCAGCGCTAGCGTCCGGAGGGGTAGATACGCAGTATTTT. Translating it yields CASSSALASGGVDTQYF.

This clonotype showed up just a few times. The CDR3 is CASSSSAVGNSPLHF. DNA for the CDR3: TGCGCCAGCAGCTCGTCGGCAGTGGGAAATTCACCCCTCCACTTT. The rearrangement links TRBV5-1 to TRBJ1-6; D uncertain. Germline loops: CDR1 SGHRS, CDR2 YFSETQ. This CDR3 spans 15 amino acids. The V end was cut by 3 bases, the J end by 7 bases, with 14 bases between. The whole variable domain, remainder taken from reference TRBV5-1 and TRBJ1-6, is KAGVTQTPRYLIKTRGQQVTLSCSPISGHRSVSWYQQTPGQGLQFLFEYFSETQRNKGNFPGRFSGRQFSNSRSEMNVSTLELGDSALYLCASSSSAVGNSPLHFGNGTRLTVT.

This clonotype was recorded at least ten times. The V and J genes are TRBV10-3 and TRBJ2-7; D is possibly TRBD1 (6 bases). The V gene's germline CDR1 is ENHRY and CDR2 SYGVKD. Trimming left V 10 bases short and J 2 bases short, with 12 bases between. The CDR3 has 12 residues. The CDR3 DNA reads TGTGCCACCACGGGACATACCTACGAGCAGTACTTC. Its translation is CATTGHTYEQYF.

The chain has TRBV27 and TRBJ2-1; the D is unclear. Trimming left V 5 bases short and J 6 bases short, with 14 bases between. The CDR3 loop spans 14 amino acids. Germline assignment: CDR1 MNHEY and CDR2 SMNVEV (reference sequence). The CDR3 region has the DNA TGTGCCAGCAGTCTTCCGGGTCACGGCAATGAGCAGTTCTTC. Its translation is CASSLPGHGNEQFF.